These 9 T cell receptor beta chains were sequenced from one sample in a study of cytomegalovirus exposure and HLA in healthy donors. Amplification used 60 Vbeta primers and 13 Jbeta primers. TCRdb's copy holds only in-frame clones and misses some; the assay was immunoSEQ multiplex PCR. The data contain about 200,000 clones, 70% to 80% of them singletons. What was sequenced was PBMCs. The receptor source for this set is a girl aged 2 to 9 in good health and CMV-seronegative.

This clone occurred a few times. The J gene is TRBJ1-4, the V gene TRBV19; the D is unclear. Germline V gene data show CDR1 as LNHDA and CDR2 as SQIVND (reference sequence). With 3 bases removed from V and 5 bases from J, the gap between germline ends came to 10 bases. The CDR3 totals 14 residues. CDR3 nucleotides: TGTGCCAGTAGTATGCGCAGGAAGAATGAAAAACTGTTTTTT. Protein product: CASSMRRKNEKLFF. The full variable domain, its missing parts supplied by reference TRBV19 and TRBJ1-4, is DGGITQSPKYLFRKEGQNVTLSCEQNLNHDAMYWYRQDPGQGLRLIYYSQIVNDFQKGDIAEGYSVSREKKESFPLTVTSAQKNPTAFYLCASSMRRKNEKLFFGSGTQLSVL.

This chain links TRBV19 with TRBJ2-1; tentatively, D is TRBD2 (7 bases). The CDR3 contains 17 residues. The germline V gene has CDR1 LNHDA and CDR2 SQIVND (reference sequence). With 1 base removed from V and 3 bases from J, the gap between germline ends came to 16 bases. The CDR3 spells CASSIGRPGGNYNEQFF. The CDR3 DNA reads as TGTGCCAGTAGTATAGGCCGCCCGGGGGGCAACTACAATGAGCAGTTCTTC.

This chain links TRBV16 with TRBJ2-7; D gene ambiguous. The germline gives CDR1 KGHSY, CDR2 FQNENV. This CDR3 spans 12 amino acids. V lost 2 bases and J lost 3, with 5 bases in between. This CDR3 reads CASSQPGYEQYF. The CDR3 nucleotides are TGTGCCAGCAGCCAACCGGGCTACGAGCAGTACTTC.

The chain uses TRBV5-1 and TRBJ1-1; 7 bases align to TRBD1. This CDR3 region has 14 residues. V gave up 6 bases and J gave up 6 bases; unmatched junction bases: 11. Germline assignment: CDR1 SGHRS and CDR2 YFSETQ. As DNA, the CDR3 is TGCGCCAGCACAGAGGGACAGAGATATTCTGAAGCTTTCTTT. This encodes CASTEGQRYSEAFF.

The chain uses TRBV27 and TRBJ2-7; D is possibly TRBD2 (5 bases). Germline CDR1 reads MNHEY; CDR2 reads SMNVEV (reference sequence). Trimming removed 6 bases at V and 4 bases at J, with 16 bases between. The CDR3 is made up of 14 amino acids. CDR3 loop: CASRVTGGGYEQYF. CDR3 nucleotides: TGTGCCAGCAGGGTTACCGGAGGTGGGTACGAGCAGTACTTC.

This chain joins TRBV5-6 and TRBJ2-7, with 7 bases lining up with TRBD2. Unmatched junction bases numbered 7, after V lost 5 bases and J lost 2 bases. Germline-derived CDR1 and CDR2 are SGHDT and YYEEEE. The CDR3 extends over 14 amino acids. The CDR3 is CASRLDGGTYEQYF. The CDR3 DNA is TGTGCCAGCAGGCTTGACGGGGGGACCTACGAGCAGTACTTC.

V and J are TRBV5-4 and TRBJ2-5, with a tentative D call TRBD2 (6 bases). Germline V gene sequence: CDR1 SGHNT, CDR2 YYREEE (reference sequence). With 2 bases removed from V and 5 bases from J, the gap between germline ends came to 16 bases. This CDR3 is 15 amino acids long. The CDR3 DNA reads TGTGCCAGCAGCTTATCCGCCGGGGGTGAGGAGACCCAGTACTTC. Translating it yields CASSLSAGGEETQYF.

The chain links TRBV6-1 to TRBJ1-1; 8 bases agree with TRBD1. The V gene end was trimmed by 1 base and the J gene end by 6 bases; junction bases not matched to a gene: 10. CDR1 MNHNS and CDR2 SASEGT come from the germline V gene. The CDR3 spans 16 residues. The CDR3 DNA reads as TGTGCCAGCAGTGAAGAAGAACCGGGACAGGATCCTGAAGCTTTCTTT. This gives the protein CASSEEEPGQDPEAFF.

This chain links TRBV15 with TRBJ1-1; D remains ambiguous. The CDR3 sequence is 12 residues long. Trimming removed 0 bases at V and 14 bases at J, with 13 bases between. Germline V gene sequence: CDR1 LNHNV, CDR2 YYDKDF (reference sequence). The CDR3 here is CATSRDRRPTFF. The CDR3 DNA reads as TGTGCCACCAGCAGAGATCGTCGCCCTACCTTCTTT. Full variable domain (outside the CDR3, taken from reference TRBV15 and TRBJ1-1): DAMVIQNPRYQVTQFGKPVTLSCSQTLNHNVMYWYQQKSSQAPKLLFHYYDKDFNNEADTPDNFQSRRPNTSFCFLDIRSPGLGDTAMYLCATSRDRRPTFFGQGTRLTVV.